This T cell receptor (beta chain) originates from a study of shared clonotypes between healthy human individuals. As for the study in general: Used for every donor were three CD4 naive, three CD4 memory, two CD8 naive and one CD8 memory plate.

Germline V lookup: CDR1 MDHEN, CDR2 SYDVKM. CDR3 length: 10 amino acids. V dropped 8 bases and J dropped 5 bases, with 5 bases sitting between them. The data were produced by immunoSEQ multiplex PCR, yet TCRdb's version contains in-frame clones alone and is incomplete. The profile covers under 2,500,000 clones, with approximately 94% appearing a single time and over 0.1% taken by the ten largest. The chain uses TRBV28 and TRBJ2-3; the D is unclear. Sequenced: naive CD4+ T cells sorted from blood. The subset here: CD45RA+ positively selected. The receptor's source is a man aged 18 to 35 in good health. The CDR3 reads CASSQDTQYF. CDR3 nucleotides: TGTGCCAGCTCACAAGATACGCAGTATTTT.